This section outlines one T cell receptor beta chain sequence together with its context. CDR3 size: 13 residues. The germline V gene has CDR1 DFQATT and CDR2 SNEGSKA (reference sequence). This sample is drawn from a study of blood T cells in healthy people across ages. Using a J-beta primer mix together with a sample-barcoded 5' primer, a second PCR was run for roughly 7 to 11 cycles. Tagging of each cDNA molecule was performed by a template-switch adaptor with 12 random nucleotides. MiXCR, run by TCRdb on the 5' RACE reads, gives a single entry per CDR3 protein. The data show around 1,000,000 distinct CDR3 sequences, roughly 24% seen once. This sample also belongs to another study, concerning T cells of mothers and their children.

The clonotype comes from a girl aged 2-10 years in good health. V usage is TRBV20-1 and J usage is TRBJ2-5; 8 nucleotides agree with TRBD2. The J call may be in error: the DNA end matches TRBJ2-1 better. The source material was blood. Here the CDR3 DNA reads TGCAGTGCTAGCACGGGAGGGATCAAAGAGCAGTTCTTC. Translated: CSASTGGIKEQFF.